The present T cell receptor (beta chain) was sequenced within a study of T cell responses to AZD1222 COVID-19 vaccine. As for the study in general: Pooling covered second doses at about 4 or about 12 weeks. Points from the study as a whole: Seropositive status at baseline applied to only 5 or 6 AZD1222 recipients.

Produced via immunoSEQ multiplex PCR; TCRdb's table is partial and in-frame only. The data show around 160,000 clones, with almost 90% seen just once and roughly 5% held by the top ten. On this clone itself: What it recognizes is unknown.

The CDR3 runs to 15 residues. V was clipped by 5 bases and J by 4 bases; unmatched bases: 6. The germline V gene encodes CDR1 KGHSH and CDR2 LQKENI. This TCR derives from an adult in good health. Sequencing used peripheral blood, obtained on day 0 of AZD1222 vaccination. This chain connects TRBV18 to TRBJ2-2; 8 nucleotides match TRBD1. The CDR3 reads CASSEDRVPTGELFF. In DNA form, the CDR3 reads TGTGCCAGCTCAGAGGACAGGGTCCCCACCGGGGAGCTGTTTTTT.